The 11 T cell receptor beta chains given below trace back to one sample, sequenced in a study of technical replicates of blood from a few donors. Data came from immunoSEQ multiplex PCR; TCRdb stores just in-frame clones and leaves some out. The sample contains about 75,000 clones, around 97% of which appear only once. Sequencing was carried out using T cells isolated from PBMCs. Source of these receptors: a human donor in good health.

The chain uses TRBV4-3 and TRBJ1-2; 7 bases line up with TRBD1. CDR3 length: 14 amino acids. V lost 2 bases to trimming and J lost 8 bases; unmatched junction nucleotides: 8. The germline V gene has CDR1 LGHNA and CDR2 YSLEER. CDR3 sequence (DNA): TGCGCCAGCAGCCAATCCGACAGGGCAGTCGGCTACACCTTC. Translating gives CASSQSDRAVGYTF.

The chain uses TRBV10-3 and TRBJ1-1; 7 positions match TRBD1. Trimming took 2 bases from V and 1 from J; bases not matched to a gene: 4. This CDR3 comprises 15 residues. Germline V gene sequence: CDR1 ENHRY, CDR2 SYGVKD. The CDR3 reads CAISEAGGRNTEAFF. As DNA, the CDR3 is TGTGCCATCAGTGAGGCAGGGGGTCGGAACACTGAAGCTTTCTTT.

The rearrangement links TRBV19 to TRBJ1-2; D may be TRBD1 (5 bases). Germline values: CDR1 LNHDA, CDR2 SQIVND (reference sequence). CDR3 length: 18 amino acids. The germline V and J ends were trimmed by 1 base and 1 base, with 19 bases remaining between them. As DNA, the CDR3 is TGTGCCAGTAGTATAGTAGGAGGGGACTCAGGCCTTAACTATGGCTACACCTTC. The encoded protein is CASSIVGGDSGLNYGYTF.

The sample holds one count of this clone. J is TRBJ2-3 and V is TRBV29-1; TRBD1 matches 7 bases. The CDR3 has 12 residues. The junction had 6 bases not matched to a gene; V was cut back by 7 bases and J by 5 bases. Germline V gives CDR1 SQVTM, CDR2 ANQGSEA. CDR3 sequence: CSARQGQDTQYF. In DNA form, the CDR3 reads TGCAGCGCCCGACAGGGTCAAGATACGCAGTATTTT.

This chain uses TRBV5-1 with TRBJ1-1; D remains unclear. V was clipped by 0 bases and J by 9 bases, with 12 bases between them. The CDR3 sequence is 13 residues long. Looked up from germline, CDR1 is SGHRS and CDR2 is YFSETQ. This CDR3 is CASSLDNGLKAFF. The CDR3 DNA sequence: TGCGCCAGCAGCTTGGATAATGGCCTTAAAGCTTTCTTT.

This rearrangement joins TRBV7-2 to TRBJ1-5, with D possibly TRBD1 on 5 matching bases. Germline V CDR1 and CDR2: SGHTA, FQGNSA. The V end was cut by 2 bases, the J end by 4 bases, with 15 bases between. This CDR3 contains 16 residues. The CDR3 reads CASSLLAGPANQPQHF. The CDR3 region has the DNA TGTGCCAGCAGCTTATTAGCGGGGCCTGCTAATCAGCCCCAGCATTTT.

This clone was seen a single time. The chain uses TRBV11-3 and TRBJ1-1; no definite D call. The V gene lost 0 bases and the J gene lost 4 bases, with 12 bases spanning the gap. Germline CDR1 is SGHNT and CDR2 is YENEEA. This CDR3 comprises 15 residues. The CDR3 DNA reads as TGTGCCAGCAGCTTAGAGAGGGATCCAATCACTGAAGCTTTCTTT. This sequence encodes CASSLERDPITEAFF.

The J gene is TRBJ2-1, the V gene TRBV19, with TRBD2 matching 9 bases. Trimming took 8 bases from V and 1 from J; bases not matched to a gene: 6. This CDR3 region has 15 residues. Per the germline V gene, CDR1 is LNHDA and CDR2 is SQIVND (reference sequence). The CDR3 sequence is CASFSGSGSYNEQFF. The CDR3 DNA reads TGTGCCAGTTTTAGCGGGAGCGGGTCCTACAATGAGCAGTTCTTC.

The chain employs TRBV9 and TRBJ1-2; tentative D call: TRBD1 (6 bases). Per germline, CDR1 SGDLS and CDR2 YYNGEE. Deletions cut 3 bases from V and 6 bases from J, with 18 bases between. The CDR3 spans 15 residues. CDR3 sequence: CASSGATGSGDGYTF. The CDR3 bases are TGTGCCAGCAGCGGCGCCACAGGGAGTGGTGATGGCTACACCTTC.

This sequence joins TRBV19 and TRBJ1-4, with TRBD1 as a possible D gene (6 bases). The germline V gene encodes CDR1 LNHDA and CDR2 SQIVND (reference sequence). With 3 bases removed from V and 4 bases from J, the gap between germline ends came to 9 bases. The CDR3 contains 14 residues. The CDR3 nucleotides read TGTGCCAGTAGTATCGGACAGAGTAATGAAAAACTGTTTTTT. Translated, it gives CASSIGQSNEKLFF.

This clone has a single count. The chain employs TRBV28 and TRBJ1-3, with 10 positions matching TRBD1. CDR3 length equals 15 residues. Per the germline V gene, CDR1 is MDHEN and CDR2 is SYDVKM. Trimming took 6 bases from V and 2 from J; bases not matched to a gene: 4. CDR3 sequence reads: CASRRTGGPGNTIYF. The CDR3 DNA follows: TGTGCCAGCAGGCGGACAGGGGGACCTGGAAACACCATATATTTT.